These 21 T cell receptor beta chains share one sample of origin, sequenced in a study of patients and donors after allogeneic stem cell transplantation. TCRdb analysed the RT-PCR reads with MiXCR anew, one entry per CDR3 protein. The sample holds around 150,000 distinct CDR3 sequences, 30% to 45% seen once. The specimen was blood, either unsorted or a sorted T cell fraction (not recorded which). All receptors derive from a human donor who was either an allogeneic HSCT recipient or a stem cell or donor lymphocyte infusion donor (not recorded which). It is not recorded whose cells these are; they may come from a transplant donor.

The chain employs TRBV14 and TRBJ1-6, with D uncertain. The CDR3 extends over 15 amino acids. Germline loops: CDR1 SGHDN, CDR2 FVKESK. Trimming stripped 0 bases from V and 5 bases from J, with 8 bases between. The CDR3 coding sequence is TGTGCCAGCAGCCAAGAATGGGCCCATAATTCACCCCTCCACTTT. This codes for CASSQEWAHNSPLHF.

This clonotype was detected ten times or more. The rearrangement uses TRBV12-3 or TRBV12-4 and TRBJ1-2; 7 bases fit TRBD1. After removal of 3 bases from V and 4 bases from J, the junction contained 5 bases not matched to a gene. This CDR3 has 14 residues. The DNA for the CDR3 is TGTGCCAGCAGTTTCCGACAGGGTAGCTATGGCTACACCTTC. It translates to CASSFRQGSYGYTF.

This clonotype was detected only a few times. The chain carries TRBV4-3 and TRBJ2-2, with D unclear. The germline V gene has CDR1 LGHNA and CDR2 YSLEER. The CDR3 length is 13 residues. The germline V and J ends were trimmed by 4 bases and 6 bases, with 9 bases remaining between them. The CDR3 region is CASSLSTPGELFF. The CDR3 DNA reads TGCGCCAGCAGCCTCAGCACGCCCGGGGAGCTGTTTTTT.

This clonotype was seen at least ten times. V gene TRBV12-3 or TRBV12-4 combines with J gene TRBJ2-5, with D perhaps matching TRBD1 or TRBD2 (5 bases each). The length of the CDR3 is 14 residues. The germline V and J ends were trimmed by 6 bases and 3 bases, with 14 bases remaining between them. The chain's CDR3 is CASSHLWDEETQYF. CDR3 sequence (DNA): TGTGCCAGCAGCCACTTATGGGACGAAGAGACCCAGTACTTC.

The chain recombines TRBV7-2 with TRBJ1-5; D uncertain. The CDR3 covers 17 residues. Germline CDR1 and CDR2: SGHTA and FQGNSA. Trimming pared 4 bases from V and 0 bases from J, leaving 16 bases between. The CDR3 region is CASSSVTTAVSNQPQHF. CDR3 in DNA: TGTGCCAGCAGCTCGGTGACAACGGCGGTTAGCAATCAGCCCCAGCATTTT.

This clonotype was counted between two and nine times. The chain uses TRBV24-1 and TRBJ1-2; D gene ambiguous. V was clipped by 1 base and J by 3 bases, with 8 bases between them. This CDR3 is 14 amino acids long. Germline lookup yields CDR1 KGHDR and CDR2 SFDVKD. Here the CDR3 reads CATSDLGRDYGYTF. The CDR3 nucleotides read TGTGCCACCAGTGATTTAGGACGGGACTATGGCTACACCTTC.

The DNA for the CDR3 is TGTGCCAGCTGCCTGGGACCAAACTATGGCTACACCTTC. Translating it yields CASCLGPNYGYTF. The gene calls are TRBV12-3 or TRBV12-4 and TRBJ1-2, with D maybe TRBD1 (5 bases). CDR3 length: 13 residues. Trimming cost V 8 bases and J 2 bases, with 12 bases left between them.

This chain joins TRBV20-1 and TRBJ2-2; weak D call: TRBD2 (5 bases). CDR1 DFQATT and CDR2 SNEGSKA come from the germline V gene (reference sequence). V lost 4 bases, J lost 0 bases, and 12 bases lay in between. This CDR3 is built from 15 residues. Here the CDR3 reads CSANLRATNTGELFF. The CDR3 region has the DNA TGCAGTGCTAATCTGAGGGCTACGAACACCGGGGAGCTGTTTTTT.

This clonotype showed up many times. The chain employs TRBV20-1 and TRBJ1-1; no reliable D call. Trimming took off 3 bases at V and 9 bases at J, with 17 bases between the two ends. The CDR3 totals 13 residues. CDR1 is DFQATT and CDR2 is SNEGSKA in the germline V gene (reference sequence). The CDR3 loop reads CSARYNDGGKAFF. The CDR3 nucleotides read TGCAGTGCTAGGTACAACGATGGAGGTAAAGCTTTCTTT.

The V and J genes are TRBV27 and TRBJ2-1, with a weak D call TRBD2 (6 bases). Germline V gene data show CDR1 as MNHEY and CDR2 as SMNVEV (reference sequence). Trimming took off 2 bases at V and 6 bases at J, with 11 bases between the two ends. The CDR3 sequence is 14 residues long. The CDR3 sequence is CASSLPGLPNEQFF. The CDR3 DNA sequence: TGTGCCAGCAGTTTACCGGGACTCCCCAATGAGCAGTTCTTC.

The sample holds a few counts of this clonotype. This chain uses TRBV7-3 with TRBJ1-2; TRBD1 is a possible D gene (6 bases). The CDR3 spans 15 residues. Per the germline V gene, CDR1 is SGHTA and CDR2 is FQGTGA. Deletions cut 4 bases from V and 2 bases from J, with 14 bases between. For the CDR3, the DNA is TGTGCCAGCAGCTCGGGACCGGGACACAACTATGGCTACACCTTC. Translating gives CASSSGPGHNYGYTF.

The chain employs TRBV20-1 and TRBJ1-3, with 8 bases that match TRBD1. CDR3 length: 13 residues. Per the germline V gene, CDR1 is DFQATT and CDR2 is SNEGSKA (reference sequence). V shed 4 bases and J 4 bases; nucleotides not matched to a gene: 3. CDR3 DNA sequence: TGCAGTGCTACGGGACAGGCCGGAAACACCATATATTTT. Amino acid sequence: CSATGQAGNTIYF.

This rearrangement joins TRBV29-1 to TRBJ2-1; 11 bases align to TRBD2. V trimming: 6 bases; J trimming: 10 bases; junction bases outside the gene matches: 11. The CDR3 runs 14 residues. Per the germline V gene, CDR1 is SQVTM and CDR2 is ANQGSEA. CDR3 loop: CSVPTSGIIVEQFF. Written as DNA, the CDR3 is TGCAGCGTCCCGACTAGCGGGATAATCGTAGAGCAGTTCTTC.

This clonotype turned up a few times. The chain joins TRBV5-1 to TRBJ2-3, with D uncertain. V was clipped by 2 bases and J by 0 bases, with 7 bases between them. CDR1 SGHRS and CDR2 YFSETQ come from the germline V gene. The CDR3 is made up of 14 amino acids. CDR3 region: CASSFGRSTDTQYF. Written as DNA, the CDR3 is TGCGCCAGCAGCTTTGGACGTAGCACAGATACGCAGTATTTT.

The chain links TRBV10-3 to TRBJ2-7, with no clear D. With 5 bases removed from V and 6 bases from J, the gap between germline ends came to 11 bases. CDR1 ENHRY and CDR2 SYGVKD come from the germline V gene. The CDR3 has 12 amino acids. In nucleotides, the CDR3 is TGTGCCATCAGTTATTCAAACGTCGAGCAGTACTTC. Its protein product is CAISYSNVEQYF.

CDR3 DNA sequence: TGTGCCAGCAGCCAAGATCAGTTCCGGACAGGGGCTTTGAGTCAGCCCCAGCATTTT. Its translation: CASSQDQFRTGALSQPQHF. This chain links TRBV4-2 with TRBJ1-5; 9 bases are a match to TRBD1. The germline V gene encodes CDR1 LGHNA and CDR2 YNFKEQ. V shed 0 bases, J shed 6 bases, and the junction held 15 bases outside the gene matches. This CDR3 is built from 19 residues.

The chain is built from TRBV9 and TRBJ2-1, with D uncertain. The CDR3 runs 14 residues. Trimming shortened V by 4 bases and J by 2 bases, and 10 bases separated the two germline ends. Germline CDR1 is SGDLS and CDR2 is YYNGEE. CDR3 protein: CASSLLDAYNEQFF. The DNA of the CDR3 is TGTGCCAGCAGCTTATTGGATGCCTACAATGAGCAGTTCTTC.

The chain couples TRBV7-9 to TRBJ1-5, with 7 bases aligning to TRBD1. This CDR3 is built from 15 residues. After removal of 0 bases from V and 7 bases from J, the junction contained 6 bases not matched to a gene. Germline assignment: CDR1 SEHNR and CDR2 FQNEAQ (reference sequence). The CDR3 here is CASSLATGDLQPQHF. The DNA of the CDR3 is TGTGCCAGCAGCTTAGCAACAGGGGATCTACAGCCCCAGCATTTT.

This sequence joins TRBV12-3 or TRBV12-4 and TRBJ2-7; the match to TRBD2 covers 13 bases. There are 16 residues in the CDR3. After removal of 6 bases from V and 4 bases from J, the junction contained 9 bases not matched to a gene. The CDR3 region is CASRWTSGGAPYEQYF. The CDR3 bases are TGTGCCAGCAGATGGACTAGCGGGGGTGCACCATACGAGCAGTACTTC.

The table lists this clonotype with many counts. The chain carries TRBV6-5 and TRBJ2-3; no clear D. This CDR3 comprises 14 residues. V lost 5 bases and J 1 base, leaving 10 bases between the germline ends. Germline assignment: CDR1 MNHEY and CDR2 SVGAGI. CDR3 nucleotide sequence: TGTGCCAGCAGTCCTAGGACCGGCACAGATACGCAGTATTTT. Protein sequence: CASSPRTGTDTQYF.

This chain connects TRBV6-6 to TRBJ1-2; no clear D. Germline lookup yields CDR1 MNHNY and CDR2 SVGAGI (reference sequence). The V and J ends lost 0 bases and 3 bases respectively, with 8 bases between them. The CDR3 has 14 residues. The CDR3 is CASSYSRRDYGYTF. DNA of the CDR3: TGTGCCAGCAGTTACTCCCGGAGGGACTATGGCTACACCTTC.